A selection of T cell receptor beta chains follows, all from one sample in a study of beta chain features in type 1 diabetes. The protocol was immunoSEQ multiplex PCR, while the TCRdb copy is restricted to in-frame clones and leaves out a portion. The sample consists of roughly 290,000 clones, 14% to 15% of them appearing once. The sequencing sample was made of naive CD4+ T cells from blood. These receptors were obtained from a man between 18 and 35 years old with type 1 diabetes. The CDR3 runs from the conserved cysteine through the conserved F or W. The D gene is left open where the match is weak. Clone size is not always given. Where it is, it says once, few, many or a class for expanded clones.

V gene: TRBV7-9
J gene: TRBJ2-5
clone size: -
D gene: -
CDR3 protein: CASSLALGGRETQYF
CDR3 DNA: TGTGCCAGCAGCTTAGCGTTAGGGGGACGTGAGACCCAGTACTTC

V gene: TRBV11-2
J gene: TRBJ2-7
clone size: -
D gene: TRBD2
CDR3 protein: CASSSLNSGRGRGQYF
CDR3 DNA: TGTGCCAGCAGCTCCCTGAATAGCGGGAGGGGGAGAGGGCAGTACTTC

V gene: TRBV4-1
J gene: TRBJ1-5
clone size: few
D gene: -
CDR3 protein: CASSQVLVRDNQPQHF
CDR3 DNA: TGCGCCAGCAGCCAAGTTTTGGTCAGGGACAATCAGCCCCAGCATTTT

V gene: TRBV7-2
J gene: TRBJ2-1
clone size: -
D gene: TRBD2
CDR3 protein: CASRHSGGENEQFF
CDR3 DNA: TGTGCCAGCAGGCATAGCGGGGGGGAGAATGAGCAGTTCTTC

V gene: TRBV4-1
J gene: TRBJ2-3
clone size: few
D gene: TRBD2
CDR3 protein: CASSPRAGGASTDTQYF
CDR3 DNA: TGCGCCAGCAGCCCAAGGGCGGGGGGTGCTTCGACAGATACGCAGTATTTT

V gene: TRBV5-1
J gene: TRBJ1-5
clone size: few
D gene: -
CDR3 protein: CASSLSGDVAQPQHF
CDR3 DNA: TGCGCCAGCAGCTTGAGCGGGGATGTCGCTCAGCCCCAGCATTTT

V gene: TRBV7-2
J gene: TRBJ2-7
clone size: -
D gene: TRBD2
CDR3 protein: CASSPRTSTYEQYF
CDR3 DNA: TGTGCCAGCAGCCCCCGGACTAGCACCTACGAGCAGTACTTC

V gene: TRBV25-1
J gene: TRBJ2-1
clone size: -
D gene: -
CDR3 protein: CASSRVSVNNEQFF
CDR3 DNA: TGTGCCAGCAGTCGGGTAAGCGTAAACAATGAGCAGTTCTTC

V gene: TRBV29-1
J gene: TRBJ2-5
clone size: few
D gene: -
CDR3 protein: CSVTGPGETQYF
CDR3 DNA: TGCAGCGTGACCGGCCCCGGGGAGACCCAGTACTTC

V gene: TRBV28
J gene: TRBJ1-2
clone size: few
D gene: -
CDR3 protein: CASRRPLTDYGYTF
CDR3 DNA: TGTGCCAGCAGACGACCCCTGACAGACTATGGCTACACCTTC

V gene: TRBV11-2
J gene: TRBJ2-1
clone size: few
D gene: TRBD2
CDR3 protein: CASSLSLAAYNEQFF
CDR3 DNA: TGTGCCAGCAGCTTATCACTAGCGGCCTACAATGAGCAGTTCTTC

V gene: TRBV5-4
J gene: TRBJ2-2
clone size: few
D gene: TRBD2
CDR3 protein: CASTPMTSGRSGELFF
CDR3 DNA: TGTGCCAGCACGCCCATGACTAGCGGGAGAAGCGGGGAGCTGTTTTTT

V gene: TRBV14
J gene: TRBJ2-5
clone size: few
D gene: TRBD2
CDR3 protein: CASSRQTKRGFGETQYF
CDR3 DNA: TGTGCCAGCAGCCGGCAAACGAAGCGGGGATTCGGAGAGACCCAGTACTTC

V gene: TRBV5-1
J gene: TRBJ2-1
clone size: few
D gene: TRBD2
CDR3 protein: CASSLVVSGGNEQFF
CDR3 DNA: TGCGCCAGCAGCTTGGTAGTTAGCGGGGGAAATGAGCAGTTCTTC

V gene: TRBV5-4
J gene: TRBJ2-5
clone size: -
D gene: TRBD2
CDR3 protein: CASSPGGGIQETQYF
CDR3 DNA: TGTGCCAGCAGCCCCGGGGGGGGCATTCAAGAGACCCAGTACTTC

V gene: TRBV28
J gene: TRBJ1-1
clone size: -
D gene: TRBD1
CDR3 protein: CASSLWLGGADGEAFF
CDR3 DNA: TGTGCCAGCAGTTTATGGTTAGGGGGCGCCGATGGTGAAGCTTTCTTT

V gene: TRBV21-1
J gene: TRBJ2-7
clone size: -
D gene: -
CDR3 protein: CASILVAAGGHSYEQYF
CDR3 DNA: TGTGCCAGCATCCTAGTGGCAGCGGGAGGGCATTCCTACGAGCAGTACTTC

V gene: TRBV9
J gene: TRBJ2-2
clone size: -
D gene: -
CDR3 protein: CASSVGGAGTGELFF
CDR3 DNA: TGTGCCAGCAGCGTAGGCGGGGCTGGCACCGGGGAGCTGTTTTTT

V gene: TRBV30
J gene: TRBJ1-5
clone size: few
D gene: -
CDR3 protein: CAWSGERYQPQHF
CDR3 DNA: TGTGCCTGGAGTGGGGAGAGATATCAGCCCCAGCATTTT

V gene: TRBV5-6
J gene: TRBJ2-1
clone size: -
D gene: TRBD2
CDR3 protein: CASSLSGTSYNEQFF
CDR3 DNA: TGTGCCAGCAGCCTTAGCGGGACCTCCTACAATGAGCAGTTCTTC

V gene: TRBV2
J gene: TRBJ2-5
clone size: few
D gene: -
CDR3 protein: CASSQDWEETQYF
CDR3 DNA: TGTGCCAGTTCACAGGATTGGGAAGAGACCCAGTACTTC

V gene: TRBV29-1
J gene: TRBJ2-1
clone size: few
D gene: TRBD2
CDR3 protein: CSVDGAGGQFF
CDR3 DNA: TGCAGCGTTGATGGAGCGGGGGGGCAGTTCTTC

V gene: TRBV29-1
J gene: TRBJ2-1
clone size: -
D gene: TRBD2
CDR3 protein: CSTHPGGSYNEQFF
CDR3 DNA: TGCAGCACTCACCCGGGGGGGAGCTACAATGAGCAGTTCTTC

V gene: TRBV28
J gene: TRBJ2-7
clone size: few
D gene: -
CDR3 protein: CASSEGASGSSYEQYF
CDR3 DNA: TGTGCCAGCAGTGAGGGGGCCTCCGGGAGCTCCTACGAGCAGTACTTC

V gene: TRBV11-2
J gene: TRBJ1-4
clone size: few
D gene: TRBD1
CDR3 protein: CASSFPPDRGGEKLFF
CDR3 DNA: TGTGCCAGCAGCTTCCCTCCGGACAGGGGGGGTGAAAAACTGTTTTTT

V gene: TRBV19
J gene: TRBJ2-1
clone size: -
D gene: -
CDR3 protein: CAAARGAGNEQFF
CDR3 DNA: TGTGCCGCTGCCAGGGGGGCAGGCAATGAGCAGTTCTTC

V gene: TRBV18
J gene: TRBJ2-2
clone size: few
D gene: TRBD1
CDR3 protein: CASSLGTGRGTGELFF
CDR3 DNA: TGTGCCAGCTCACTCGGGACAGGAAGAGGCACCGGGGAGCTGTTTTTT

V gene: TRBV2
J gene: TRBJ2-5
clone size: few
D gene: -
CDR3 protein: CASSEETFQTQYF
CDR3 DNA: TGTGCCAGCAGTGAAGAGACATTCCAGACCCAGTACTTC